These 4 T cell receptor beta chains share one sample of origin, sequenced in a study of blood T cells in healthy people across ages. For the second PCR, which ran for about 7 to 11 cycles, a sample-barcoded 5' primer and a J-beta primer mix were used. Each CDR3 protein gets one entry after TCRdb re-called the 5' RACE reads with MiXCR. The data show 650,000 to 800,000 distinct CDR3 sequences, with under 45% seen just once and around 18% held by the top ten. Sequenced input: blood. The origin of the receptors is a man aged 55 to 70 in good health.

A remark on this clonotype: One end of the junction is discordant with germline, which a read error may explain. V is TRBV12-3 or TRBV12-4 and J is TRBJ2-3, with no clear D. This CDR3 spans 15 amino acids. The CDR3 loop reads CASSSGRVRADTQYF. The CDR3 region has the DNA TGTGCCAGCAGTTCAGGCAGAGTTAGAGCAGATACGCAGTATTTC.

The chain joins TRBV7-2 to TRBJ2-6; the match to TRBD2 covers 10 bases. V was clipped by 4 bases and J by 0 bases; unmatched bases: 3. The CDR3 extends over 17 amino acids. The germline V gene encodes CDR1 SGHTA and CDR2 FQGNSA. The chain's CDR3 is CASSSSGGHSGANVLTF. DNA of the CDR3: TGTGCCAGCAGCTCTAGCGGGGGCCACTCTGGGGCCAACGTCCTGACTTTC.

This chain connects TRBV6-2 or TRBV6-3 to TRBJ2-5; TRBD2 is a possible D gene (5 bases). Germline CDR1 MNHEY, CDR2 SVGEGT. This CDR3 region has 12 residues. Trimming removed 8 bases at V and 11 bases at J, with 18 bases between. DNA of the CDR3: TGTGCCAGCGGGTACTCGGCTGGGGAGCAGTACTTC. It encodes CASGYSAGEQYF.

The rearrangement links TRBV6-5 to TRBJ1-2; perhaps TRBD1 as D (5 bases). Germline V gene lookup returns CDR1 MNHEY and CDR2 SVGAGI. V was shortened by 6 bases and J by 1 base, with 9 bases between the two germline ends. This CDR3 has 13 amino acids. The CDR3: CASRGTDNYGYTF. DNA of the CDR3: TGTGCCAGCAGGGGGACCGATAACTATGGCTACACCTTC.